Shown below are 30 T cell receptor beta chains from a single sample sequenced in a study of T cell responses to AZD1222 COVID-19 vaccine. The protocol was immunoSEQ multiplex PCR, while the TCRdb copy is restricted to in-frame clones and leaves out a portion. The sample records approximately 100,000 clones, 80% to 90% being singletons. Material: peripheral blood, obtained on day 0 of AZD1222 vaccination. These receptor sequences come from an adult in good health.

The genes are TRBV28 and TRBJ1-1; D not certain. This CDR3 region has 10 residues. V was clipped by 6 bases and J by 3 bases, with 2 bases between them. In germline, CDR1 is MDHEN, CDR2 SYDVKM. Here the CDR3 DNA reads TGTGCCAGCAGGGACACTGAAGCTTTCTTT. It encodes CASRDTEAFF.

This chain links TRBV7-3 with TRBJ1-1, with D possibly being TRBD1 (5 bases). Between the trimmed V and J ends, which lost 2 bases and 1 base, there was a span of 11 bases. Germline loops: CDR1 SGHTA, CDR2 FQGTGA. CDR3 length equals 15 residues. This chain's CDR3 is CASSLAGYGNTEAFF. The CDR3 DNA reads TGTGCCAGCAGCTTAGCAGGGTACGGGAACACTGAAGCTTTCTTT.

V gene TRBV5-4 combines with J gene TRBJ2-2; 15 nucleotides match TRBD2. Germline CDR1 is SGHNT and CDR2 is YYREEE (reference sequence). V was pared by 4 bases and J by 7 bases, with 2 bases of the junction left unmatched. CDR3 size: 15 residues. CDR3 residues: CASSGLAGGGGELFF. CDR3 nucleotide sequence: TGTGCCAGCAGCGGACTAGCGGGAGGGGGCGGGGAGCTGTTTTTT.

The chain employs TRBV29-1 and TRBJ2-1; 9 nucleotides agree with TRBD1. Per the germline V gene, CDR1 is SQVTM and CDR2 is ANQGSEA. The CDR3 contains 15 residues. The J segment lost 5 bases and the V segment lost 4 bases, leaving 9 bases of the junction unmatched. Here the CDR3 reads CSVGQDRGKDNEQFF. The CDR3 nucleotides read TGCAGCGTTGGACAAGACAGGGGGAAGGACAATGAGCAGTTCTTC.

This chain joins TRBV29-1 and TRBJ2-2, with no clear D. V was cut by 7 bases and J by 3 bases, with 9 bases left in between. Per germline, CDR1 SQVTM and CDR2 ANQGSEA. The CDR3 extends over 12 amino acids. The CDR3 sequence is CSAPRDTGELFF. The DNA for the CDR3 is TGCAGCGCACCTCGGGACACCGGGGAGCTGTTTTTT.

The chain couples TRBV2 to TRBJ2-4, with TRBD1 identical over 9 bases. Germline assignment: CDR1 SNHLY and CDR2 FYNNEI. The CDR3 has 18 amino acids. The V gene end was trimmed by 5 bases and the J gene end by 0 bases; junction bases not matched to a gene: 11. CDR3 in DNA: TGTGCCAGCAGTTCGAAGTCGGGACAGGGTTTAGCCAAAAACATTCAGTACTTC. It specifies CASSSKSGQGLAKNIQYF.

The CDR3 loop reads CASSLRGPWEQFF. The CDR3 DNA reads as TGTGCCAGCAGTTTGAGAGGGCCATGGGAGCAGTTCTTC. The rearrangement links TRBV28 to TRBJ2-1; TRBD2 is a possible D gene (5 bases). Germline CDR1 and CDR2: MDHEN and SYDVKM. The ends were cut back, 3 bases at V and 10 bases at J, with 13 bases in the middle. This CDR3 is built from 13 residues.

This clone was observed a handful of times. The V call is TRBV11-2, the J call TRBJ1-5; TRBD1 is a possible D gene (5 bases). CDR1 is SGHAT and CDR2 is FQNNGV in the germline V gene. This CDR3 is built from 13 residues. Trimming removed 2 bases at V and 6 bases at J, with 8 bases between. The CDR3 reads CASSLRGGQPQHF. The CDR3 DNA sequence: TGTGCCAGCAGCTTAAGGGGAGGTCAGCCCCAGCATTTT. Full variable domain (rest looked up from reference TRBV11-2 and TRBJ1-5): EAGVAQSPRYKIIEKRQSVAFWCNPISGHATLYWYQQILGQGPKLLIQFQNNGVVDDSQLPKDRFSAERLKGVDSTLKIQPAKLEDSAVYLCASSLRGGQPQHFGDGTRLSIL.

J is TRBJ1-2 and V is TRBV5-5; D unresolved. The CDR3 is 14 amino acids. Germline CDR1 reads SGHKS; CDR2 reads YYEKEE (reference sequence). V was pared by 2 bases and J by 0 bases, with 8 bases between. CDR3 protein: CASSFASPNYGYTF. The CDR3 nucleotides are TGTGCCAGCAGCTTTGCCAGTCCTAACTATGGCTACACCTTC.

V gene TRBV3-1 (or the pseudogene TRBV3-2) combines with J gene TRBJ1-3; perhaps TRBD1 as D (5 bases). The CDR3 covers 13 residues. Germline V gives CDR1 LGHDT, CDR2 YNNKEL (reference sequence). Trimming cost V 5 bases and J 4 bases, with 9 bases left between them. CDR3 amino acids: CASSKKGGNTIYF. As DNA, the CDR3 is TGTGCCAGCAGCAAAAAGGGGGGAAACACCATATATTTT.

The chain employs TRBV6-2 or TRBV6-3 and TRBJ2-7; D might be TRBD2 (5 bases). This CDR3 region has 14 residues. Trimming shortened V by 4 bases and J by 1 base, and 11 bases separated the two germline ends. Looked up from germline, CDR1 is MNHEY and CDR2 is SVGEGT. This CDR3 is CASSSHGESYEQYF. The CDR3 DNA is TGTGCCAGCAGTTCCCACGGGGAGTCCTACGAGCAGTACTTC.

The chain couples TRBV9 to TRBJ2-2; D gene unclear. Germline CDR1 reads SGDLS; CDR2 reads YYNGEE. The CDR3 spans 16 residues. Trimming removed 4 bases from V and 0 bases from J, with 13 bases in between. The CDR3 DNA follows: TGTGCCAGCAGCCCACCGGTAGGCCCGAACACCGGGGAGCTGTTTTTT. Its translation: CASSPPVGPNTGELFF.

The V gene is TRBV7-6, the J gene TRBJ2-7, with 9 positions matching TRBD1. Looked up from germline, CDR1 is SGHVS and CDR2 is FNYEAQ. The CDR3 runs to 15 residues. V gave up 1 base and J gave up 8 bases; unmatched junction bases: 9. DNA for the CDR3: TGTGCCAGCAGCTTAGTGGTCACAGGGGGCGCGCAGCAGTACTTC. This sequence encodes CASSLVVTGGAQQYF.

The chain carries TRBV4-2 and TRBJ2-7; D unclear. Germline CDR1 and CDR2: LGHNA and YNFKEQ. The CDR3 consists of 14 residues. Trimming took 0 bases from V and 3 from J, leaving 9 bases between them. CDR3 sequence: CASSQENFRYEQYF. The CDR3 coding sequence is TGTGCCAGCAGCCAAGAGAACTTCCGCTACGAGCAGTACTTC.

The chain links TRBV19 to TRBJ2-7; no definite D call. V gave up 9 bases and J gave up 0 bases, with 15 bases separating them. The CDR3 contains 14 residues. CDR1 and CDR2 (germline): LNHDA, SQIVND (reference sequence). CDR3 nucleotides: TGTGCCAGCTCCCTCGGGCGGAGCTCCTACGAGCAGTACTTC. Amino acids: CASSLGRSSYEQYF.

This chain connects TRBV3-1 (or the pseudogene TRBV3-2) to TRBJ2-1; tentative D call: TRBD1 (6 bases). V lost 4 bases and J lost 12, with 22 bases in between. This CDR3 contains 15 residues. Germline CDR1 LGHDT, CDR2 YNNKEL (reference sequence). CDR3: CASSPDWGLLQGQFF. The CDR3 DNA follows: TGTGCCAGCAGCCCCGACTGGGGGCTCCTACAGGGGCAGTTCTTC.

The V call is TRBV5-1, the J call TRBJ1-6; D is ambiguous. The CDR3 length is 14 residues. Germline V gene data show CDR1 as SGHRS and CDR2 as YFSETQ. The V and J ends lost 2 bases and 9 bases respectively, with 12 bases between them. Here the CDR3 reads CASSFGELGSPLHF. CDR3 bases: TGCGCCAGCAGCTTTGGGGAGTTGGGTTCACCCCTCCACTTT.

This chain connects TRBV6-5 to TRBJ2-7, with D perhaps TRBD1 or TRBD2 (5 bases each). The CDR3 consists of 15 residues. Germline lookup yields CDR1 MNHEY and CDR2 SVGAGI. V lost 6 bases, J lost 0 bases, and 15 bases lay in between. CDR3 in amino acids: CASRPGPGSSYEQYF. The CDR3 DNA follows: TGTGCCAGCAGACCGGGACCGGGAAGCTCCTACGAGCAGTACTTC.

This chain joins TRBV28 and TRBJ2-2; no firm D call. The V gene's germline CDR1 is MDHEN and CDR2 SYDVKM. V was pared by 3 bases and J by 4 bases, with 15 bases between. The CDR3 sequence is 16 residues long. CDR3 region: CASSFGSLVLTGELFF. The CDR3 coding sequence is TGTGCCAGCAGTTTCGGGTCGTTGGTTCTCACCGGGGAGCTGTTTTTT.

The chain carries TRBV20-1 and TRBJ2-1, with a possible D match to TRBD1 (5 bases). Trimming removed 3 bases at V and 3 bases at J, with 12 bases between. Germline V gene sequence: CDR1 DFQATT, CDR2 SNEGSKA (reference sequence). The CDR3 sequence is 14 residues long. Here the CDR3 DNA reads TGCAGTGCTAGTGTGACAGTAAACTACAATGAGCAGTTCTTC. This encodes CSASVTVNYNEQFF.

The rearrangement uses TRBV5-1 and TRBJ1-5; no firm D call. The CDR3 is made up of 15 amino acids. The germline gives CDR1 SGHRS, CDR2 YFSETQ. Trimming pared 4 bases from V and 6 bases from J, leaving 17 bases between. The CDR3 nucleotides are TGCGCCAGCAGCCATATCCCGGGAGACGGTCAGCCCCAGCATTTT. Protein product: CASSHIPGDGQPQHF. Using reference TRBV5-1 and TRBJ1-5 for the parts outside the CDR3, the full variable domain is KAGVTQTPRYLIKTRGQQVTLSCSPISGHRSVSWYQQTPGQGLQFLFEYFSETQRNKGNFPGRFSGRQFSNSRSEMNVSTLELGDSALYLCASSHIPGDGQPQHFGDGTRLSIL.

The chain uses TRBV9 and TRBJ1-3, with D perhaps TRBD1 (5 bases). Germline assignment: CDR1 SGDLS and CDR2 YYNGEE. The CDR3 length is 16 residues. Trimming cost V 4 bases and J 4 bases, with 18 bases left between them. Here the CDR3 reads CASSPYDSGTGNTIYF. As DNA, the CDR3 is TGTGCCAGCAGCCCCTACGACAGCGGTACCGGAAACACCATATATTTT.

The gene calls are TRBV7-2 and TRBJ2-7; 11 positions agree with TRBD2. This CDR3 spans 18 amino acids. The junction had 8 bases not matched to a gene; V was cut back by 1 base and J by 0 bases. The germline CDR1 and CDR2 sequences are SGHTA and FQGNSA. As DNA, the CDR3 is TGTGCCAGCAGCTTAGGGCCTAGCGGGGGGCCTCCCTCCTACGAGCAGTACTTC. Protein product: CASSLGPSGGPPSYEQYF.

This clone was seen just once. This sequence joins TRBV5-1 and TRBJ2-7; 9 nucleotides line up with TRBD2. CDR3 length: 16 residues. V trimming: 2 bases; J trimming: 0 bases; junction bases outside the gene matches: 6. Germline CDR1 and CDR2: SGHRS and YFSETQ. CDR3 nucleotide sequence: TGCGCCAGCAGCTTTCTGCGGGAGGGGAGCTCCTACGAGCAGTACTTC. It specifies CASSFLREGSSYEQYF.

The rearrangement links TRBV6-5 to TRBJ1-2; maybe TRBD1 (6 bases). Germline CDR1 reads MNHEY; CDR2 reads SVGAGI. CDR3 length: 15 amino acids. The V and J ends lost 8 bases and 4 bases respectively, with 20 bases between them. In nucleotides, the CDR3 is TGTGCCAGCGGGAGAGACAGGACCAGGAGCTATGGCTACACCTTC. Amino acid sequence: CASGRDRTRSYGYTF.

A single count supports this clone. J is TRBJ2-7 and V is TRBV6-4; TRBD2 aligns across 11 bases. The CDR3 length is 16 residues. Germline assignment: CDR1 MRHNA and CDR2 SNTAGT. The V gene end was trimmed by 0 bases and the J gene end by 6 bases; junction bases not matched to a gene: 7. The CDR3 coding sequence is TGTGCCAGCAGTGACTCGAGCCTAGCGGGAGGAAGCGAGCAGTACTTC. This codes for CASSDSSLAGGSEQYF.

This clone occurred once. The rearrangement uses TRBV6-2 or TRBV6-3 and TRBJ2-7, with D possibly TRBD1 on 5 matching bases. Trimming cost V 4 bases and J 4 bases, with 8 bases left between them. The CDR3 sequence is 12 residues long. Germline lookup yields CDR1 MNHEY and CDR2 SVGEGT. The CDR3 protein is CASSWQGYEQYF. The CDR3 nucleotides are TGTGCCAGCAGTTGGCAGGGTTACGAGCAGTACTTC.

The V and J genes are TRBV5-1 and TRBJ2-3; 8 bases fit TRBD2. The CDR3 is 17 amino acids. Germline V gene lookup returns CDR1 SGHRS and CDR2 YFSETQ. The trim removed 4 bases at V and 1 base at J, leaving 11 bases unmatched. The CDR3 loop is CASSMKVREGGTDTQYF. In nucleotides, the CDR3 is TGCGCCAGCAGCATGAAGGTCCGGGAGGGAGGCACAGATACGCAGTATTTT.

The V and J genes are TRBV4-1 and TRBJ2-3; D gene uncertain. The germline V gene has CDR1 MGHRA and CDR2 YSYEKL. The CDR3 has 15 amino acids. V dropped 1 base and J dropped 8 bases, with 16 bases sitting between them. The DNA of the CDR3 is TGCGCCAGCAGCCAAGGGAAGGGTAGCCCAGGTACGCAGTATTTT. It yields the protein CASSQGKGSPGTQYF.

The J gene is TRBJ2-7, the V gene TRBV7-9, with TRBD1 as a possible D gene (6 bases). CDR1 and CDR2 (germline): SEHNR, FQNEAQ (reference sequence). Deletions cut 3 bases from V and 0 bases from J, with 12 bases between. There are 15 residues in the CDR3. CDR3 residues: CASSFFGQSSYEQYF. The CDR3 bases are TGTGCCAGCAGCTTTTTCGGACAGAGCTCCTACGAGCAGTACTTC. Using reference TRBV7-9 and TRBJ2-7 for the parts outside the CDR3, the full variable domain is DTGVSQNPRHKITKRGQNVTFRCDPISEHNRLYWYRQTLGQGPEFLTYFQNEAQLEKSRLLSDRFSAERPKGSFSTLEIQRTEQGDSAMYLCASSFFGQSSYEQYFGPGTRLTVT.